Each of the 19 T cell receptor beta chains below was sequenced from the same sample in a study of cytomegalovirus exposure and HLA in healthy donors. The study ran its PCR with 60 Vbeta and 13 Jbeta primers. The method was immunoSEQ multiplex PCR; TCRdb's version includes in-frame clones alone and lacks a portion of them. The repertoire table contains tens of thousands of clones. Sequencing used PBMCs. These receptors were taken from a woman between 18 and 29 years old in good health and CMV-seronegative.

The J gene is TRBJ1-2, the V gene TRBV6-5; no clear D gene. CDR3 length: 11 amino acids. V was cut by 11 bases and J by 3 bases, with 10 bases left in between. Germline V gives CDR1 MNHEY, CDR2 SVGAGI. CDR3 protein: CAAVKDYGYTF. For the CDR3, the DNA is TGTGCCGCGGTTAAGGACTATGGCTACACCTTC.

This chain links TRBV27 with TRBJ1-5; D unclear. This CDR3 has 15 residues. Trimming removed 6 bases at V and 4 bases at J, with 16 bases between. Germline CDR1 and CDR2: MNHEY and SMNVEV (reference sequence). The CDR3 is CASRSLSTGNQPQHF. CDR3 in DNA: TGTGCCAGCAGGTCTCTCTCTACCGGGAATCAGCCCCAGCATTTT.

This chain connects TRBV2 to TRBJ2-3, with TRBD1 identical over 7 bases. Germline assignment: CDR1 SNHLY and CDR2 FYNNEI. This CDR3 region has 15 residues. The V and J ends lost 6 bases and 4 bases, in that order; junction bases with no gene match: 10. The CDR3 bases are TGTGCCAGCAGCACGGACAGGTCCAGGGCAGATACGCAGTATTTT. This codes for CASSTDRSRADTQYF.

The chain couples TRBV6-1 to TRBJ2-1; TRBD2 aligns across 7 bases. V was pared by 4 bases and J by 0 bases, with 9 bases of the junction left unmatched. The V gene's germline CDR1 is MNHNS and CDR2 SASEGT. This CDR3 region has 17 residues. CDR3 bases: TGTGCCAGCAGTGGTGGGGAGGGCGGGGGCTCCTACAATGAGCAGTTCTTC. Amino acids: CASSGGEGGGSYNEQFF.

The genes are TRBV19 and TRBJ1-2; 7 positions match TRBD1. The V gene end was trimmed by 7 bases and the J gene end by 2 bases; junction bases not matched to a gene: 4. Germline V CDR1 and CDR2: LNHDA, SQIVND (reference sequence). This CDR3 has 13 amino acids. The CDR3 nucleotides are TGTGCCAGTAAAGACAGGGCGAACTATGGCTACACCTTC. Protein: CASKDRANYGYTF.

V is TRBV2 and J is TRBJ2-7; TRBD2 might be the D (5 bases). Trimming stripped 2 bases from V and 2 bases from J, with 10 bases between. Germline V gene sequence: CDR1 SNHLY, CDR2 FYNNEI. The CDR3 totals 14 residues. The CDR3 here is CASSENGITYEQYF. In nucleotides, the CDR3 is TGTGCCAGCAGTGAAAACGGGATTACCTACGAGCAGTACTTC. Combining the CDR3 with reference TRBV2 and TRBJ2-7 gives the whole variable domain EPEVTQTPSHQVTQMGQEVILRCVPISNHLYFYWYRQILGQKVEFLVSFYNNEISEKSEIFDDQFSVERPDGSNFTLKIRSTKLEDSAMYFCASSENGITYEQYFGPGTRLTVT.

V and J are TRBV19 and TRBJ2-3; the D gene is possibly TRBD1 (5 bases). V lost 1 base to trimming and J lost 0 bases, with 8 bases between them. Germline V gene data show CDR1 as LNHDA and CDR2 as SQIVND (reference sequence). CDR3 size: 15 residues. The CDR3 nucleotides read TGTGCCAGTAGTATAGTCAGGGCCAGCACAGATACGCAGTATTTT. Translating it yields CASSIVRASTDTQYF.

The chain links TRBV30 to TRBJ1-2, with D possibly TRBD1 on 6 matching bases. Trimming took off 8 bases at V and 7 bases at J, with 14 bases between the two ends. This CDR3 region has 11 residues. CDR1 and CDR2 from the germline V gene are GTSNPN and SVGIG (reference sequence). CDR3 amino acids: CANRESFGYTF. CDR3 in DNA: TGTGCCAACAGGGAATCCTTTGGCTACACCTTC.

The chain links TRBV28 to TRBJ2-7, with 16 bases lining up with TRBD2. CDR1 and CDR2 from the germline V gene are MDHEN and SYDVKM. V gave up 8 bases and J gave up 7 bases; unmatched junction bases: 5. This CDR3 contains 14 residues. The CDR3 region is CASRSGLAGGEQYF. In nucleotides, the CDR3 is TGTGCCAGCCGCTCGGGACTAGCGGGAGGGGAGCAGTACTTC.

The chain recombines TRBV6-1 with TRBJ1-1, with D possibly matching TRBD1 (5 bases). Germline CDR1 MNHNS, CDR2 SASEGT. V gave up 1 base and J gave up 7 bases, with 16 bases separating them. This CDR3 has 15 amino acids. In nucleotides, the CDR3 is TGTGCCAGCAGTGAAGACCTGGACAAACCCTTTGAAGCTTTCTTT. This codes for CASSEDLDKPFEAFF.

This rearrangement joins TRBV5-1 to TRBJ2-3, with 8 nucleotides matching TRBD2. Germline loops: CDR1 SGHRS, CDR2 YFSETQ. Germline trimming cut 3 bases from V and 4 bases from J; bases unmatched to any gene: 13. The CDR3 covers 17 residues. This CDR3 is CASSYQPRLASPDTQYF. The CDR3 nucleotides read TGCGCCAGCAGCTACCAACCCCGACTAGCGAGCCCAGATACGCAGTATTTT.

The rearrangement links TRBV21-1 to TRBJ1-5; the table's TRBD1 call for D was not verified on the DNA. TRBV21-1 represents a pseudogene. This CDR3 spans 11 amino acids. This chain's CDR3 is CASPLGQPQHF. As DNA, the CDR3 is TGTGCCAGCCCCCTGGGCCAGCCCCAGCATTTT.

This chain links TRBV7-6 with TRBJ2-1; D call uncertain. Germline CDR1 is SGHVS and CDR2 is FNYEAQ. The CDR3 is 13 amino acids. V lost 1 base, J lost 5 bases, and 6 bases lay in between. The CDR3 is CASSLVLNNEQFF. Written as DNA, the CDR3 is TGTGCCAGCAGCTTAGTACTTAACAATGAGCAGTTCTTC.

Remarks on this clone: This CDR3 is also generated by other DNA sequences in the sample. This chain uses TRBV9 with TRBJ2-3, with D perhaps TRBD1 (5 bases). Germline V gene lookup returns CDR1 SGDLS and CDR2 YYNGEE. V lost 0 bases to trimming and J lost 4 bases, with 9 bases between them. The CDR3 is 14 amino acids. The CDR3 DNA sequence: TGTGCCAGCAGCGTAGCGTCCAGGGCAGATACGCAGTATTTT. This sequence encodes CASSVASRADTQYF.

As for this clone: Other DNA sequences in the same sample also yield this CDR3. This chain links TRBV6-1 with TRBJ1-5; weak D call: TRBD1 (6 bases). This CDR3 region has 15 residues. CDR1 is MNHNS and CDR2 is SASEGT in the germline V gene. The V and J ends lost 2 bases and 5 bases respectively, with 13 bases between them. The CDR3 here is CASSETGFLDQPQHF. The CDR3 DNA sequence: TGTGCCAGCAGTGAAACAGGGTTTCTTGATCAGCCCCAGCATTTT.

J is TRBJ1-2 and V is TRBV7-8; D remains ambiguous. CDR1 is SGHVS, CDR2 FQNEAQ, per germline. The V end was cut by 5 bases, the J end by 2 bases, with 12 bases between. The CDR3 runs 14 residues. CDR3 DNA: TGTGCCAGCAGCCCCATTGGGCCCAACTATGGCTACACCTTC. Its protein product is CASSPIGPNYGYTF. Supplemented by reference TRBV7-8 and TRBJ1-2, the full variable domain reads GAGVSQSPRYKVAKRGQDVALRCDPISGHVSLFWYQQALGQGPEFLTYFQNEAQLDKSGLPSDRFFAERPEGSVSTLKIQRTQQEDSAVYLCASSPIGPNYGYTFGSGTRLTVV.

The V and J genes are TRBV6-1 and TRBJ1-1, with TRBD1 identical over 7 bases. V was clipped by 9 bases and J by 4 bases; unmatched bases: 11. This CDR3 is 14 amino acids long. Germline CDR1 and CDR2: MNHNS and SASEGT. The CDR3 region has the DNA TGTGCCAGTCACCAGGGGGGTCTCTTCACTGAAGCTTTCTTT. Amino acid sequence: CASHQGGLFTEAFF.

The genes are TRBV5-1 and TRBJ2-2; D may be TRBD2 (5 bases). V lost 0 bases and J 5 bases, leaving 11 bases between the germline ends. CDR1 is SGHRS, CDR2 YFSETQ, per germline. The CDR3 runs 15 residues. For the CDR3, the DNA is TGCGCCAGCAGCTTGGGCGGGTCGGGAACCGGGGAGCTGTTTTTT. Amino acids: CASSLGGSGTGELFF.

The V call is TRBV10-2, the J call TRBJ2-7; D gene unclear. V was trimmed by 4 bases and J by 0 bases, leaving 10 bases between them. The germline V gene encodes CDR1 WSHSY and CDR2 SAAADI. The CDR3 consists of 14 residues. CDR3 loop: CASSVAPYSYEQYF. CDR3 nucleotides: TGCGCCAGCAGTGTAGCACCTTACTCCTACGAGCAGTACTTC.